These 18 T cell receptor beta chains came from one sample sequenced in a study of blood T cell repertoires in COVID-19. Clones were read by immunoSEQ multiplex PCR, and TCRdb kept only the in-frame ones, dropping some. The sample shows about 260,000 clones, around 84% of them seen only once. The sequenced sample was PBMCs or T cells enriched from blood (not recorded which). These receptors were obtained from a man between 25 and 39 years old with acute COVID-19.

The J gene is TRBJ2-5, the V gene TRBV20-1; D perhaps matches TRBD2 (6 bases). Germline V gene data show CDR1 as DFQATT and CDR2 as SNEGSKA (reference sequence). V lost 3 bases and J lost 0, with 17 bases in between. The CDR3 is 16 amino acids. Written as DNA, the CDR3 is TGCAGTGCTAGTGAGCGGGCTAGGTGGAACCAAGAGACCCAGTACTTC. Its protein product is CSASERARWNQETQYF.

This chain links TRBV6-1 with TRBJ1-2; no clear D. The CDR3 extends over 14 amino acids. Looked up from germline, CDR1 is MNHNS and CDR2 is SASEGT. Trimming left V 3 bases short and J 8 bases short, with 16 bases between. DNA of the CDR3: TGTGCCAGCAGTGAGCTGGACGGACTAAGCGGCTACACCTTC. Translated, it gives CASSELDGLSGYTF.

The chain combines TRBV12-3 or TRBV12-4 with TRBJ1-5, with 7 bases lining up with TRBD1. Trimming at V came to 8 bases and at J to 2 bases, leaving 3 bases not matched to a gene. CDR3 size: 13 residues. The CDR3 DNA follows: TGTGCCAGCTCAGACAGGGGCAATCAGCCCCAGCATTTT. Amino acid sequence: CASSDRGNQPQHF.

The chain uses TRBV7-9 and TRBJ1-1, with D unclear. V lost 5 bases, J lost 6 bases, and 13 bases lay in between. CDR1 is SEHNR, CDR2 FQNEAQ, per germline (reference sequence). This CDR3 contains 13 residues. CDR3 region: CASSHSEGAEAFF. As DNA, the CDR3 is TGTGCCAGCAGCCACTCCGAGGGCGCTGAAGCTTTCTTT.

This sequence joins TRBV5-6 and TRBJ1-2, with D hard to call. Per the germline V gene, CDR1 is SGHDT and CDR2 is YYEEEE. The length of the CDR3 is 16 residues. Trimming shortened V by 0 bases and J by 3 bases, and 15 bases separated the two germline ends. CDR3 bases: TGTGCCAGCAGCTTGGGTGGGCCGCAGTCACACTATGGCTACACCTTC. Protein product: CASSLGGPQSHYGYTF.

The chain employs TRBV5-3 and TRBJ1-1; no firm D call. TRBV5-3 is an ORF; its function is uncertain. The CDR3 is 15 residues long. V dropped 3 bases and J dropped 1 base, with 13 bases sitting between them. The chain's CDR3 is CARSSGTGRNTEAFF. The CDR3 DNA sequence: TGTGCCAGAAGCTCAGGAACCGGCAGGAACACTGAAGCTTTCTTT.

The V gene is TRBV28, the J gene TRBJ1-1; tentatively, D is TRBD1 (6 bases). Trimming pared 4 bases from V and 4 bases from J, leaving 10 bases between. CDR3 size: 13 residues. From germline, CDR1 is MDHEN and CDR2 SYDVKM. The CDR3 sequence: CASSSGQTTEAFF. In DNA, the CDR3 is TGTGCCAGCAGTTCGGGACAAACCACTGAAGCTTTCTTT.

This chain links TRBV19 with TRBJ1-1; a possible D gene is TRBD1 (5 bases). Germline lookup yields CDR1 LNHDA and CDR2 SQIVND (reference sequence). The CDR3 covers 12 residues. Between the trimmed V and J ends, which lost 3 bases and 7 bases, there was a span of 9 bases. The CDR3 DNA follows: TGTGCCAGTAGTATCAGGGCTGGTGAAGCTTTCTTT. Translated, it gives CASSIRAGEAFF.

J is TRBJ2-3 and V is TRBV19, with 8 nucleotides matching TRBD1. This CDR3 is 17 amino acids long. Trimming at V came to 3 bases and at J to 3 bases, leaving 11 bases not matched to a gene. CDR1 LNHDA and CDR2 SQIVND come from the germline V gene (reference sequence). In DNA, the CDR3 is TGTGCCAGTAGTATGCTATACAGGGGGTTTCAGACAGATACGCAGTATTTT. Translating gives CASSMLYRGFQTDTQYF. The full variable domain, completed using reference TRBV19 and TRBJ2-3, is DGGITQSPKYLFRKEGQNVTLSCEQNLNHDAMYWYRQDPGQGLRLIYYSQIVNDFQKGDIAEGYSVSREKKESFPLTVTSAQKNPTAFYLCASSMLYRGFQTDTQYFGPGTRLTVL.

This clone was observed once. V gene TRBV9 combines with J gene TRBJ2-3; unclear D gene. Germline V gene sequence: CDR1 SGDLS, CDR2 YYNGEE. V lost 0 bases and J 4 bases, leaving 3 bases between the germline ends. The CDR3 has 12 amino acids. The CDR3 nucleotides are TGTGCCAGCAGCGTAGCCGCAGATACGCAGTATTTT. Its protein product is CASSVAADTQYF.

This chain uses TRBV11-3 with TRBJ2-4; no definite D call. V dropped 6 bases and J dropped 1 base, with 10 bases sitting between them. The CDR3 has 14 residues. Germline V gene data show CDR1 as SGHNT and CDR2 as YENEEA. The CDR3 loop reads CASRNKQAKNIQYF. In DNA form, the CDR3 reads TGTGCCAGCAGGAATAAACAGGCCAAAAACATTCAGTACTTC.

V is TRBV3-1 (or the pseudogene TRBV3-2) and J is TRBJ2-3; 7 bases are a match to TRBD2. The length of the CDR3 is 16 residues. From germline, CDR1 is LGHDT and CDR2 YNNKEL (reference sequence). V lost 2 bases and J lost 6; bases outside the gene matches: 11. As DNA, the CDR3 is TGTGCCAGCAGCCAAACCGGGACTATAGTTGCGGATACGCAGTATTTT. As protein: CASSQTGTIVADTQYF.

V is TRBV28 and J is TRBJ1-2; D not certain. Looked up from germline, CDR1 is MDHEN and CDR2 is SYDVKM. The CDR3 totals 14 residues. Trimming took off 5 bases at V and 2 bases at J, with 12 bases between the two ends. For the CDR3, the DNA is TGTGCCAGCAGTCCCGCGGGAGAGAACTATGGCTACACCTTC. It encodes CASSPAGENYGYTF.

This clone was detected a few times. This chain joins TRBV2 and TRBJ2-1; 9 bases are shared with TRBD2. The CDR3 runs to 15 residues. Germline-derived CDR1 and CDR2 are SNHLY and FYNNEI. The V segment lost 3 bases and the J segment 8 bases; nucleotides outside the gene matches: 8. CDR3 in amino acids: CASSESSGSWYEQFF. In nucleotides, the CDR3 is TGTGCCAGCAGTGAGAGTAGCGGGAGTTGGTATGAGCAGTTCTTC.

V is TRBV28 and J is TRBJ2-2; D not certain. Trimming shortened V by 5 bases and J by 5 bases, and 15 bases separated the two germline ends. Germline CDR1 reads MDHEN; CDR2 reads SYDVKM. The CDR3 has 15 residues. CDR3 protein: CASSQSRAQTGELFF. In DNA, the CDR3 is TGTGCCAGCAGTCAAAGCCGCGCCCAAACCGGGGAGCTGTTTTTT. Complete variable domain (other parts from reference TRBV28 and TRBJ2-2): DVKVTQSSRYLVKRTGEKVFLECVQDMDHENMFWYRQDPGLGLRLIYFSYDVKMKEKGDIPEGYSVSREKKERFSLILESASTNQTSMYLCASSQSRAQTGELFFGEGSRLTVL.

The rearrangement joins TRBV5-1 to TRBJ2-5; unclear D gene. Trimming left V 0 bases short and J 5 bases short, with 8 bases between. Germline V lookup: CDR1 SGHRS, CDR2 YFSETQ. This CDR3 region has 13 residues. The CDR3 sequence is CASSLASRETQYF. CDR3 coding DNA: TGCGCCAGCAGCTTGGCCTCGAGGGAGACCCAGTACTTC.

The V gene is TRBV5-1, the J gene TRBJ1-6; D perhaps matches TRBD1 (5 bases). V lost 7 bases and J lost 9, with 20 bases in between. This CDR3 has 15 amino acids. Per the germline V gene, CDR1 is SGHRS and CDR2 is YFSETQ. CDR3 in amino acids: CASAATEGVRSPLHF. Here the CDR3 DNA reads TGCGCCAGCGCTGCTACGGAAGGGGTGCGTTCACCCCTCCACTTT.

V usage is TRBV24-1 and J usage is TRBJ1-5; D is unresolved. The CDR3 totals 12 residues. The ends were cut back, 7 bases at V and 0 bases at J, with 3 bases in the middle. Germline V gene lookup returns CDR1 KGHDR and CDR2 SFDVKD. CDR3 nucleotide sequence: TGTGCCACCAGCTCTAGCAATCAGCCCCAGCATTTT. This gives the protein CATSSSNQPQHF.